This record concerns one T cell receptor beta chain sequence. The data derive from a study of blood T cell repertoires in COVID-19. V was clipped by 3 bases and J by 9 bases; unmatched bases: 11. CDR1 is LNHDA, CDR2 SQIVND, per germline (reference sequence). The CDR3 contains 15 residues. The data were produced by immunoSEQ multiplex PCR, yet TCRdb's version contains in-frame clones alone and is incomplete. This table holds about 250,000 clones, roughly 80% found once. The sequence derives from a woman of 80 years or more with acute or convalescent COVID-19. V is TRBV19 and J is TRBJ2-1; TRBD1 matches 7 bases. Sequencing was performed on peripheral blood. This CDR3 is CASSIEAGGNSEQFF. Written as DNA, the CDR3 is TGTGCCAGTAGTATTGAGGCAGGGGGTAATAGTGAGCAGTTCTTC.